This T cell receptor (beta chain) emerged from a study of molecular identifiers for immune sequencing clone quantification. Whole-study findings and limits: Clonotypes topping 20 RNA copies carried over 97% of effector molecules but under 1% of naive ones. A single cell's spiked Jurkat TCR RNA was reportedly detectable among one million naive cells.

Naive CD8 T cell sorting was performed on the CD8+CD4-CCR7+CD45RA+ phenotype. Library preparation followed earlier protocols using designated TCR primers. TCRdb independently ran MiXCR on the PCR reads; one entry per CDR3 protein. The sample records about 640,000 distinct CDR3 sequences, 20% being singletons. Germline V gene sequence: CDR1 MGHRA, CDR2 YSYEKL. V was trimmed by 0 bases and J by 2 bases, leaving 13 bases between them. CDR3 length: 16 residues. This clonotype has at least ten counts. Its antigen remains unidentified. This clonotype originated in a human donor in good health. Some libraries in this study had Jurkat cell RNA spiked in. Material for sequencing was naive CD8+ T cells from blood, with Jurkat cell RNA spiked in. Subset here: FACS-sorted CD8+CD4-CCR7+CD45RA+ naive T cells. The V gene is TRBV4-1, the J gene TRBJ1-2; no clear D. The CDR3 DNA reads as TGCGCCAGCAGCCAAGATCAAAAGGGAAGAAACTATGGCTACACCTTC. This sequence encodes CASSQDQKGRNYGYTF.